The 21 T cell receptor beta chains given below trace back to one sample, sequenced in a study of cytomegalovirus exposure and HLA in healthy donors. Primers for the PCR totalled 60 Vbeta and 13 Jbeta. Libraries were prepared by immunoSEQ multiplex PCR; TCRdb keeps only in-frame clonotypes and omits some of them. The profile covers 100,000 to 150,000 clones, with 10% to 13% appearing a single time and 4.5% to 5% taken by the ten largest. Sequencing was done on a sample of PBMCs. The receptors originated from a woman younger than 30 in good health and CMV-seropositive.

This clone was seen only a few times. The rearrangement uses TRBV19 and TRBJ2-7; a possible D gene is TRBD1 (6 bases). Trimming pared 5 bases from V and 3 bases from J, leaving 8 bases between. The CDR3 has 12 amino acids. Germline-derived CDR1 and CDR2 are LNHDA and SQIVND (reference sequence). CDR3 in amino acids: CASSDRNYEQYF. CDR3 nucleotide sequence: TGTGCCAGTAGTGACAGGAACTACGAGCAGTACTTC. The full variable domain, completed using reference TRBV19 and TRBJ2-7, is DGGITQSPKYLFRKEGQNVTLSCEQNLNHDAMYWYRQDPGQGLRLIYYSQIVNDFQKGDIAEGYSVSREKKESFPLTVTSAQKNPTAFYLCASSDRNYEQYFGPGTRLTVT.

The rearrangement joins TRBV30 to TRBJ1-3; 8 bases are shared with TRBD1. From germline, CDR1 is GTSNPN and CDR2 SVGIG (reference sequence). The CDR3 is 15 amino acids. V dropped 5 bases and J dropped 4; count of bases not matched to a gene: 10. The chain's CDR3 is CAWATGGSAGNTIYF. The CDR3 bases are TGTGCCTGGGCCACAGGGGGAAGTGCCGGAAACACCATATATTTT.

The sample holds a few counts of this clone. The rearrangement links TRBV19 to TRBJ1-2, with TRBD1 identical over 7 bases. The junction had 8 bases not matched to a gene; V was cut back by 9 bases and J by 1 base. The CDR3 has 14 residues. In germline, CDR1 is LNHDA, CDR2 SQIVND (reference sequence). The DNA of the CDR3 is TGTGCCAGCCTGGACAGGCCCAGTAACTATGGCTACACCTTC. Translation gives CASLDRPSNYGYTF.

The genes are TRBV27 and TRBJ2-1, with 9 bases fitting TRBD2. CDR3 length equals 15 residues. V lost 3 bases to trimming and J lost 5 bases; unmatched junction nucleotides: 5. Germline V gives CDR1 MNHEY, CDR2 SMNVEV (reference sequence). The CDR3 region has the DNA TGTGCCAGCAGTTTTGTTTCTAGCGGGAACAATGAGCAGTTCTTC. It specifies CASSFVSSGNNEQFF.

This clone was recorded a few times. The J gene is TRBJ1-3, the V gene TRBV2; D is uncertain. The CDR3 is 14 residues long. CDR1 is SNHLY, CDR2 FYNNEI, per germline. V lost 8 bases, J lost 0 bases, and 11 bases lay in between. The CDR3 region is CASALGISGNTIYF. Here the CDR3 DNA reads TGTGCCAGCGCCCTAGGCATCTCTGGAAACACCATATATTTT.

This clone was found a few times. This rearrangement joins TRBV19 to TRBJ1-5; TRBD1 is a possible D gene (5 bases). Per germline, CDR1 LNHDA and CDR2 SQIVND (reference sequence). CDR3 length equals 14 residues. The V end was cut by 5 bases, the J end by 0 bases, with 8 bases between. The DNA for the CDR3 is TGTGCCAGTAGTTTACAGGCTAGCAATCAGCCCCAGCATTTT. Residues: CASSLQASNQPQHF.

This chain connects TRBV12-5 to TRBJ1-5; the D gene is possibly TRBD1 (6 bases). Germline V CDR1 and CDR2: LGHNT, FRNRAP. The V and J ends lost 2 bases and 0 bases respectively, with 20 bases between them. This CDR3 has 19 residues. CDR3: CASGLSTGTLVNSNQPQHF. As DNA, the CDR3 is TGTGCTAGTGGTTTGTCAACAGGGACGCTCGTTAATAGCAATCAGCCCCAGCATTTT. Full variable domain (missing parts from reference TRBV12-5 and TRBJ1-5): DARVTQTPRHKVTEMGQEVTMRCQPILGHNTVFWYRQTMMQGLELLAYFRNRAPLDDSGMPKDRFSAEMPDATLATLKIQPSEPRDSAVYFCASGLSTGTLVNSNQPQHFGDGTRLSIL.

Written as DNA, the CDR3 is TGTGCCACCAGCCCAGGGACAGCGAAGGACTATGGCTACACCTTC. It translates to CATSPGTAKDYGYTF. The V call is TRBV15, the J call TRBJ1-2, with 7 nucleotides matching TRBD1. This CDR3 contains 15 residues. Germline-derived CDR1 and CDR2 are LNHNV and YYDKDF (reference sequence). J lost 3 bases, V lost 5 bases, and 9 bases had no gene match.

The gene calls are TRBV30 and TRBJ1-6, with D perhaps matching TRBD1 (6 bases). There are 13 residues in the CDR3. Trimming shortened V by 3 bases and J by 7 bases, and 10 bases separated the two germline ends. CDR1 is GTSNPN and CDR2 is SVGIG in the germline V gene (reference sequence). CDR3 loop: CAWRATGNSPLHF. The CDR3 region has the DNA TGTGCCTGGAGGGCCACAGGGAATTCACCCCTCCACTTT.

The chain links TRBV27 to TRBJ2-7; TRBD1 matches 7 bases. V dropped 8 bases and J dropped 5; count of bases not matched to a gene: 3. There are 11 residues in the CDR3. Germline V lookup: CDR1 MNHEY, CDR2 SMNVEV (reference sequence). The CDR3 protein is CASRQGHEQYF. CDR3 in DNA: TGTGCCAGCCGACAGGGCCACGAGCAGTACTTC.

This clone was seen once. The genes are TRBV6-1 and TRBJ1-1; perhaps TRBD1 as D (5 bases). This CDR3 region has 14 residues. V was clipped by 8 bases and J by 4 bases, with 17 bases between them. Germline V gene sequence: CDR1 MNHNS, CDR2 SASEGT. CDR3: CASAERAGLTEAFF. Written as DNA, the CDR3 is TGTGCCAGCGCCGAACGGGCAGGGCTCACTGAAGCTTTCTTT.

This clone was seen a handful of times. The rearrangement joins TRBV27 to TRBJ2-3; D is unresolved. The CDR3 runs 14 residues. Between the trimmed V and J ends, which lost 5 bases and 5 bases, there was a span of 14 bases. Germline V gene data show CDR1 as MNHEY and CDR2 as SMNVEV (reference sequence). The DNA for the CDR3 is TGTGCCAGCAGTGACCGGGTTGGTAGAGATACGCAGTATTTT. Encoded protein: CASSDRVGRDTQYF.

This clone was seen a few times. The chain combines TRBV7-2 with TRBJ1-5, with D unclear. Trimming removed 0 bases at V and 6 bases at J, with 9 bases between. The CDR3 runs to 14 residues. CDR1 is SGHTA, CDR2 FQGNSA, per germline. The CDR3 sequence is CASSLASLSQPQHF. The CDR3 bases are TGTGCCAGCAGCTTAGCGTCCCTCTCTCAGCCCCAGCATTTT.

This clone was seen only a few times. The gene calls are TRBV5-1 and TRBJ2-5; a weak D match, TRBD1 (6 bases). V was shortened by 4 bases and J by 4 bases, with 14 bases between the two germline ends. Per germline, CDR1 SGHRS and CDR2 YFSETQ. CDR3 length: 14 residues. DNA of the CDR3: TGCGCCAGCAGCGTGAACAGGGTTGGAGAGACCCAGTACTTC. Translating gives CASSVNRVGETQYF. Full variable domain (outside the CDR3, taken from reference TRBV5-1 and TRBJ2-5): KAGVTQTPRYLIKTRGQQVTLSCSPISGHRSVSWYQQTPGQGLQFLFEYFSETQRNKGNFPGRFSGRQFSNSRSEMNVSTLELGDSALYLCASSVNRVGETQYFGPGTRLLVL.

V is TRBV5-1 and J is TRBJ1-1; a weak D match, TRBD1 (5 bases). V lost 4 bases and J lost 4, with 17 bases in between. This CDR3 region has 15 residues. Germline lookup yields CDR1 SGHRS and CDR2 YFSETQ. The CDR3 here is CASSQIPGRGTEAFF. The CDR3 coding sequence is TGCGCCAGCAGCCAGATACCAGGGCGAGGCACTGAAGCTTTCTTT.

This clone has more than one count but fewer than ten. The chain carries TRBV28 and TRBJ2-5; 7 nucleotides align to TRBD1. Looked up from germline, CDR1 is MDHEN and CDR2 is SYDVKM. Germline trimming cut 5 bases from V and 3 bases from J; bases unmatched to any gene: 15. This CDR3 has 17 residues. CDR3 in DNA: TGTGCCAGCAGTGCTAAAATACCGGGACAGCTGAAAGAGACCCAGTACTTC. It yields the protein CASSAKIPGQLKETQYF.

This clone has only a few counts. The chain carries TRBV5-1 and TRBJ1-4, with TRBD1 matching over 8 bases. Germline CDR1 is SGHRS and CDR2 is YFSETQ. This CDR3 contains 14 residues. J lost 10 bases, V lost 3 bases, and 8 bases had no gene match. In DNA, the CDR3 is TGCGCCAGCAGCTCAGGGGGCGAAGAGGGAAAACTGTTTTTT. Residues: CASSSGGEEGKLFF.

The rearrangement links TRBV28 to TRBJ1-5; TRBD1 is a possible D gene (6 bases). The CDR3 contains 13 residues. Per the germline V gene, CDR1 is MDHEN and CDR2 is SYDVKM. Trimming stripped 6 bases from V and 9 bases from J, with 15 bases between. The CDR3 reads CASRVQGTGPQHF. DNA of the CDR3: TGTGCCAGCAGAGTACAGGGTACGGGGCCCCAGCATTTT.

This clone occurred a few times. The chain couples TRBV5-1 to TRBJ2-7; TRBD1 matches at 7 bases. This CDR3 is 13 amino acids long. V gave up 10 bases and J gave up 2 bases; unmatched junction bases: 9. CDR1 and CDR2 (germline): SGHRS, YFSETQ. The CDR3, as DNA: TGCGCCGGACTGGGACAGATAGCCTACGAGCAGTACTTC. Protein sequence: CAGLGQIAYEQYF.

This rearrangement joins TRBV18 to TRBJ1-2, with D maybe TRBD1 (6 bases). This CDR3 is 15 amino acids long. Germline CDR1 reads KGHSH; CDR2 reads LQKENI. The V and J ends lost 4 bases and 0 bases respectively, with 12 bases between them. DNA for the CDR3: TGTGCCAGCTCACAGAGCGGGGGCACTAACTATGGCTACACCTTC. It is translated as CASSQSGGTNYGYTF.

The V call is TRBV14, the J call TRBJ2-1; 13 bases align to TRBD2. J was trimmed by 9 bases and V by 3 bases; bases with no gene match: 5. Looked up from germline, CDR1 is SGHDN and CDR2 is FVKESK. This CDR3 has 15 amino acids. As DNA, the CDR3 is TGTGCCAGCAGCCACGGACTAGCGGGAGTTGGTGAGCAGTTCTTC. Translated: CASSHGLAGVGEQFF. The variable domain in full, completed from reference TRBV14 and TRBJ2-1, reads EAGVTQFPSHSVIEKGQTVTLRCDPISGHDNLYWYRRVMGKEIKFLLHFVKESKQDESGMPNNRFLAERTGGTYSTLKVQPAELEDSGVYFCASSHGLAGVGEQFFGPGTRLTVL.